The rows below give T cell receptor beta chains drawn from one sample of a study of T cells in Graves' hyperthyroidism and ophthalmopathy. Via MiXCR, TCRdb re-called the multiplex PCR reads, giving one row per CDR3 protein. The table has some 360,000 distinct CDR3 sequences, 15% to 20% seen once. Input material: blood. The receptors shown here come from a woman aged 35 to 49 with Graves' ophthalmopathy. The CDR3 runs from the conserved cysteine through the conserved F or W. D genes are given only for firm matches. Clone sizes are given selectively: once, few, many, or a class where the clone is expanded.

clone_size j_call v_call d_call cdr3_aa cdr3_nt
. TRBJ2-1 TRBV7-3 . CASSLTWGDYYEQFF TGTGCCAGCAGCTTAACATGGGGGGATTACTACGAGCAGTTCTTC
many TRBJ2-7 TRBV30 . CAWSVQEDYEQYF TGTGCCTGGAGTGTACAGGAGGACTACGAGCAGTACTTC
many TRBJ1-5 TRBV29-1 . CSVEDSSGQPQHF TGCAGCGTGGAGGACAGTTCGGGTCAGCCCCAGCATTTT
few TRBJ2-7 TRBV4-1 . CASSQVNGRSYEQYF TGCGCCAGCAGCCAAGTCAATGGCCGCTCCTACGAGCAGTACTTC
many TRBJ1-1 TRBV6-5 . CASSRGGDTEAFF TGTGCCAGCAGTCGGGGAGGGGACACTGAAGCTTTCTTT
many TRBJ2-7 TRBV2 TRBD1 CASIGQGDYEQYF TGTGCCAGCATAGGTCAGGGGGACTACGAGCAGTACTTC
many TRBJ2-1 TRBV18 TRBD2 CASSHRTSVYNEQFF TGTGCCAGCTCACACCGGACTAGCGTCTACAATGAGCAGTTCTTC
many TRBJ2-5 TRBV12-3/TRBV12-4 TRBD1 CASSLATGTGGEETQYF TGTGCCAGCAGTTTAGCCACCGGGACAGGGGGTGAAGAGACCCAGTACTTC
many TRBJ2-2 TRBV30 . CAWSEQGFRELFF TGTGCCTGGAGTGAGCAGGGGTTTAGGGAGCTGTTTTTT
few TRBJ2-2 TRBV12-3/TRBV12-4 TRBD2 CASSLFGREGLGGELFF TGTGCCAGCAGTTTATTTGGGCGGGAGGGCCTTGGCGGGGAGCTGTTTTTT
once TRBJ1-1 TRBV24-1 TRBD1 CATSERDRGYTEAFF TGTGCCACCAGTGAGCGGGACAGGGGTTACACTGAAGCTTTCTTT
many TRBJ2-2 TRBV5-1 . CASSLSRYTGELFF TGCGCCAGCAGCTTGTCCCGTTACACCGGGGAGCTGTTTTTT
. TRBJ1-1 TRBV11-2 . CASSLSPESLMNTEAFF TGTGCCAGCAGCTTATCTCCGGAGTCCCTCATGAACACTGAAGCTTTCTTT
. TRBJ1-3 TRBV12-3/TRBV12-4 . CASSNNNSGNTISF TGTGCCAGCAGTAACAATAACTCTGGAAACACCATATCTTTT
. TRBJ2-7 TRBV19 . CASMGKGPSREQYF TGTGCCAGTATGGGCAAGGGTCCTTCGCGGGAGCAGTACTTC
many TRBJ1-5 TRBV6-1 TRBD1 CATSTGDVNQPQHF TGTGCCACCTCGACAGGGGACGTAAATCAGCCCCAGCATTTT
many TRBJ2-7 TRBV6-1 TRBD1 CASSAPGQGAHEQYF TGTGCCAGCAGTGCACCGGGACAGGGGGCTCACGAGCAGTACTTC
few TRBJ1-1 TRBV30 . CAWREGRAMNAEAFF TGTGCCTGGAGAGAAGGTCGAGCCATGAACGCTGAAGCTTTCTTT
many TRBJ2-2 TRBV19 TRBD2 CASMGLAETRGTGELFF TGTGCCAGTATGGGACTAGCGGAGACCCGAGGCACCGGGGAGCTGTTTTTT
many TRBJ2-7 TRBV9 . CASSVGGDQSYEQYF TGTGCCAGCAGCGTAGGGGGGGACCAATCCTACGAGCAGTACTTC
. TRBJ2-2 TRBV6-5 . CASSYGAGAGELFF TGTGCCAGCAGTTACGGGGCCGGGGCCGGGGAGCTGTTTTTT
. TRBJ2-5 TRBV4-2 TRBD2 CASSQGRGGGETQYF TGTGCCAGCAGCCAAGGGCGGGGGGGCGGAGAGACCCAGTACTTC
. TRBJ2-7 TRBV7-2 TRBD1 CASSSKTGTGFEQYF TGTGCCAGCAGCTCAAAGACCGGGACAGGTTTTGAGCAGTACTTC
. TRBJ2-7 TRBV6-1 . CASNKAETVSYEQSF TGTGCCAGTAACAAGGCCGAGACAGTCTCCTACGAGCAGTCCTTC
few TRBJ1-1 TRBV4-3 . CASSPGPWDTEAFF TGCGCCAGCAGTCCAGGGCCGTGGGACACTGAAGCTTTCTTT
many TRBJ1-2 TRBV19 . CASRREVGYGYTF TGTGCCAGTAGAAGGGAGGTTGGCTATGGCTACACCTTC
many TRBJ2-5 TRBV11-2 . CASSGDSEVIGETQYF TGTGCCAGCAGTGGGGACTCCGAGGTGATCGGAGAGACCCAGTACTTC
many TRBJ1-5 TRBV12-3/TRBV12-4 TRBD1 CASSTGAGSSQPQHF TGTGCCAGCAGCACAGGGGCCGGCAGCAGTCAGCCCCAGCATTTT
many TRBJ2-6 TRBV11-2 . CATDGSSGANVLTF TGTGCCACCGACGGAAGCTCTGGGGCCAACGTCCTGACTTTC
many TRBJ2-2 TRBV27 . CASSLQGEVGELFF TGTGCCAGCAGTCTACAGGGTGAAGTCGGGGAGCTGTTTTTT
many TRBJ1-1 TRBV24-1 . CATRGEGVTEAFF TGTGCCACCCGGGGCGAAGGGGTGACTGAAGCTTTCTTT
. TRBJ2-5 TRBV24-1 TRBD1 CATSGPGQGETQYF TGTGCCACCAGTGGCCCCGGACAGGGTGAGACCCAGTACTTC
many TRBJ2-7 TRBV7-2 . CASSLAGAYEQYF TGTGCCAGCAGCTTGGCGGGGGCGTACGAGCAGTACTTC
. TRBJ2-7 TRBV28 TRBD1 CASSVRPPGQGYEQYF TGTGCCAGCAGTGTGAGGCCGCCGGGACAGGGCTACGAGCAGTACTTC
. TRBJ1-1 TRBV28 TRBD1 CATRQGRTEAFF TGTGCCACAAGACAGGGAAGGACTGAAGCTTTCTTT
many TRBJ2-7 TRBV20-1 . CSALAESSYEQYF TGCAGTGCTTTAGCGGAAAGCTCCTACGAGCAGTACTTC
many TRBJ2-5 TRBV7-9 . CASSLARGLETQYF TGTGCCAGCAGCTTAGCGCGTGGGTTGGAGACCCAGTACTTC
many TRBJ1-2 TRBV28 TRBD1 CASSHRGKVYGYTF TGTGCCAGCAGTCACAGGGGAAAGGTTTATGGCTACACCTTC
many TRBJ1-1 TRBV18 TRBD1 CASSPPEGRDSREAFF TGTGCCAGCTCACCACCTGAAGGGAGGGACAGCCGTGAAGCTTTCTTT
many TRBJ2-7 TRBV20-1 TRBD1 CSAKEGQAHEQYF TGCAGTGCTAAAGAGGGACAGGCTCACGAGCAGTACTTC
. TRBJ2-5 TRBV30 . CAWSVGSEQETQYF TGTGCCTGGAGTGTAGGGTCGGAACAAGAGACCCAGTACTTC